The 21 T cell receptor beta chains listed next were all sequenced from one sample in a study of blood T cell repertoires in COVID-19 (dated by TCRdb to about 2020). The library was obtained by the immunoSEQ multiplex PCR assay. TCRdb retrieved this table from immuneACCESS and kept in-frame rearrangements only. Not all clones are present; in checked studies, unresolved V genes account for under half, and no reason is known for the remainder. This sample has about 88,000 clones in its table, and 88% of those were observed once. In total, the top ten clones hold 11% of the sample. The material sequenced was peripheral blood. The source of these receptors is an elderly man with acute or convalescent COVID-19.

The chain has TRBV7-2 and TRBJ1-1; perhaps TRBD1 as D (6 bases). This CDR3 region has 13 residues. Trimming took off 3 bases at V and 6 bases at J, with 11 bases between the two ends. Germline CDR1 and CDR2: SGHTA and FQGNSA. The CDR3 nucleotides are TGTGCCAGCAGCTTGACCAGGGGTGCTGAAGCTTTCTTT. Its protein is CASSLTRGAEAFF.

V gene TRBV4-1 combines with J gene TRBJ1-1; no clear D. The germline V gene has CDR1 MGHRA and CDR2 YSYEKL. The CDR3 length is 14 residues. V lost 5 bases and J lost 4, with 14 bases in between. Here the CDR3 DNA reads TGCGCCAGCAGCATTACACAGCTGGGCACTGAAGCTTTCTTT. This codes for CASSITQLGTEAFF.

The V and J genes are TRBV10-3 and TRBJ1-5; weak D call: TRBD1 (6 bases). This CDR3 has 15 residues. Germline CDR1 ENHRY, CDR2 SYGVKD. The ends were cut back, 3 bases at V and 4 bases at J, with 13 bases in the middle. CDR3: CAISDQGPGNQPQHF. The DNA of the CDR3 is TGTGCCATCAGTGATCAGGGGCCGGGGAATCAGCCCCAGCATTTT.

CDR3: CATSDPDSSGANVLTF. The CDR3 DNA follows: TGTGCCACCAGTGACCCAGACAGCTCTGGGGCCAACGTCCTGACTTTC. The V gene is TRBV24-1, the J gene TRBJ2-6, with a weak D call TRBD1 (5 bases). Trimming removed 4 bases at V and 0 bases at J, with 9 bases between. The CDR3 has 16 residues. The germline gives CDR1 KGHDR, CDR2 SFDVKD.

The CDR3 region has the DNA TGTGCCAGCAGCTTGAGGGAGACCCAGTACTTC. It is translated as CASSLRETQYF. The chain couples TRBV12-3 or TRBV12-4 to TRBJ2-5; D is unclear. Trimming removed 6 bases from V and 5 bases from J, with 7 bases in between. The CDR3 is 11 amino acids.

V usage is TRBV5-1 and J usage is TRBJ2-1, with 7 bases lining up with TRBD1. This CDR3 is 15 amino acids long. Losses at the gene ends were 0 bases for V and 8 bases for J; bases not matched to a gene: 8. Germline V CDR1 and CDR2: SGHRS, YFSETQ. The CDR3, as DNA: TGCGCCAGCAGCTTGGGACAGGGAAAAAGCGATGAGCAGTTCTTC. This codes for CASSLGQGKSDEQFF.

This chain connects TRBV4-1 to TRBJ2-1, with TRBD1 as a possible D gene (5 bases). Germline-derived CDR1 and CDR2 are MGHRA and YSYEKL. This CDR3 spans 15 amino acids. The ends were cut back, 0 bases at V and 4 bases at J, with 10 bases in the middle. CDR3 DNA sequence: TGCGCCAGCAGCCAAGAGACAGCCTCTTACAATGAGCAGTTCTTC. This encodes CASSQETASYNEQFF.

The chain has TRBV11-1 and TRBJ2-2; D not certain. CDR1 and CDR2 (germline): SGHAT, FQDESV (reference sequence). Trimming took 5 bases from V and 6 from J, leaving 10 bases between them. The CDR3 contains 13 residues. This chain's CDR3 is CASSVGTAGELFF. CDR3 DNA: TGTGCCAGCAGCGTAGGTACGGCCGGGGAGCTGTTTTTT.

The chain recombines TRBV27 with TRBJ1-1; D is unclear. The CDR3 contains 13 residues. Trimming shortened V by 3 bases and J by 1 base, and 6 bases separated the two germline ends. The germline V gene encodes CDR1 MNHEY and CDR2 SMNVEV (reference sequence). CDR3 residues: CASSFAENTEAFF. The CDR3 DNA is TGTGCCAGCAGTTTTGCAGAGAACACTGAAGCTTTCTTT.

The genes are TRBV4-1 and TRBJ2-1, with D uncertain. The CDR3 has 14 residues. The germline V gene has CDR1 MGHRA and CDR2 YSYEKL. The V end was cut by 1 base, the J end by 3 bases, with 7 bases between. CDR3 nucleotides: TGCGCCAGCAGCCAAGTGCAGATCTACAATGAGCAGTTCTTC. Protein: CASSQVQIYNEQFF.

The V gene is TRBV5-1, the J gene TRBJ2-7; 8 nucleotides align to TRBD2. The CDR3 runs 13 residues. Per germline, CDR1 SGHRS and CDR2 YFSETQ. V trimming: 0 bases; J trimming: 7 bases; junction bases outside the gene matches: 3. The CDR3, as DNA: TGCGCCAGCAGCTTGGGCACTAGCGGAGAGCAGTACTTC. Translation: CASSLGTSGEQYF.

The CDR3 spells CASSFTGGTGVNTEAFF. CDR3 nucleotide sequence: TGTGCCAGCAGCTTTACAGGGGGCACAGGGGTGAACACTGAAGCTTTCTTT. The gene calls are TRBV5-5 and TRBJ1-1; 9 bases are shared with TRBD1. V was pared by 2 bases and J by 0 bases, with 8 bases of the junction left unmatched. Germline V gene lookup returns CDR1 SGHKS and CDR2 YYEKEE (reference sequence). This CDR3 region has 17 residues.

V usage is TRBV5-8 and J usage is TRBJ2-1; 9 nucleotides align to TRBD1. V was pared by 7 bases and J by 9 bases, with 11 bases of the junction left unmatched. This CDR3 is built from 14 residues. The germline V gene has CDR1 SGHTS and CDR2 YDEGEE. For the CDR3, the DNA is TGTGCCAGCCCTCGGACAGGGGACAGGGTTGAGCAGTTCTTC. This codes for CASPRTGDRVEQFF.

Notes on this clone: Germline is not matched at one junction end, which may reflect a read error. The chain has TRBV11-2 and TRBJ1-2; D is ambiguous. CDR1 is SGHAT, CDR2 FQNNGV, per germline. The CDR3 covers 18 residues. The CDR3 DNA follows: TGTGCCAGCAGCTTGGGAAATTCCGGGAGCTTCTACGGGGTTAATGATATCTTC. This sequence encodes CASSLGNSGSFYGVNDIF.

The rearrangement uses TRBV9 and TRBJ1-4; unclear D gene. This CDR3 contains 15 residues. Per the germline V gene, CDR1 is SGDLS and CDR2 is YYNGEE. V was trimmed by 0 bases and J by 8 bases, leaving 14 bases between them. The CDR3 nucleotides read TGTGCCAGCAGCGTAGGAACGGGGTCGGGGGAAAAACTGTTTTTT. Protein sequence: CASSVGTGSGEKLFF.

The chain carries TRBV2 and TRBJ1-5; D is undetermined. Trimming cost V 8 bases and J 5 bases, with 13 bases left between them. CDR1 and CDR2 from the germline V gene are SNHLY and FYNNEI. This CDR3 contains 13 residues. This chain's CDR3 is CASAGNRDQPQHF. As DNA, the CDR3 is TGTGCCAGCGCGGGAAATAGGGATCAGCCCCAGCATTTT.

The gene calls are TRBV12-3 or TRBV12-4 and TRBJ2-7, with 9 bases fitting TRBD1. V gave up 5 bases and J gave up 4 bases; unmatched junction bases: 3. The CDR3 runs to 13 residues. The CDR3 sequence: CASSRQGGYEQYF. The CDR3 nucleotides are TGTGCCAGCAGTAGACAGGGGGGATACGAGCAGTACTTC.

V gene TRBV7-2 combines with J gene TRBJ1-5; D gene uncertain. Trimming stripped 2 bases from V and 6 bases from J, with 11 bases between. Looked up from germline, CDR1 is SGHTA and CDR2 is FQGNSA. The CDR3 extends over 14 amino acids. Here the CDR3 reads CASSLSVFSQPQHF. The CDR3 bases are TGTGCCAGCAGCTTATCGGTCTTTAGTCAGCCCCAGCATTTT.

The chain recombines TRBV20-1 with TRBJ1-1; D remains ambiguous. The CDR3 has 11 amino acids. Looked up from germline, CDR1 is DFQATT and CDR2 is SNEGSKA (reference sequence). The germline V and J ends were trimmed by 7 bases and 2 bases, with 8 bases remaining between them. CDR3 amino acids: CSEGSNTEAFF. DNA of the CDR3: TGCAGTGAAGGGAGTAACACTGAAGCTTTCTTT.

This chain joins TRBV29-1 and TRBJ1-1, with D perhaps matching TRBD1 (6 bases). CDR1 and CDR2 from the germline V gene are SQVTM and ANQGSEA. The CDR3 totals 15 residues. V was shortened by 2 bases and J by 0 bases, with 13 bases between the two germline ends. DNA of the CDR3: TGCAGCGTTGAATATGGACAGCTTATGAACACTGAAGCTTTCTTT. Translated, it gives CSVEYGQLMNTEAFF.

The chain is built from TRBV19 and TRBJ1-4, with 9 bases matching TRBD1. Germline CDR1 LNHDA, CDR2 SQIVND (reference sequence). J lost 4 bases, V lost 3 bases, and 3 bases had no gene match. This CDR3 has 15 amino acids. In DNA, the CDR3 is TGTGCCAGTAGTATGGGACAGGGAAGTAATGAAAAACTGTTTTTT. It translates to CASSMGQGSNEKLFF.